This T cell receptor beta chain was captured by sequencing in a study of graft-versus-host responses after intestinal transplantation. The CDR3 totals 13 residues. V dropped 2 bases and J dropped 1 base, with 5 bases sitting between them. Per the germline V gene, CDR1 is SGHNT and CDR2 is YENEEA. Study-level points and caveats: The marrow of recipients harbored GvH clones, and ileum or blood showed some of them first.

Only in-frame clones appear in the TCRdb table, and some are missing; sequencing was by immunoSEQ multiplex PCR. The sample contains tens of thousands of clones, roughly 90% of which appear only once. In this sample, this clone turned up once. Its antigen is undetermined. Source: PBMCs, taken 98 days after intestinal transplantation. The rearrangement joins TRBV11-3 to TRBJ1-1; possibly TRBD1 for D (5 bases). The TCR was taken from a human patient who received an intestinal transplant, so some T cells may come from the graft donor. The CDR3 protein is CASSLTGNTEAFF. For the CDR3, the DNA is TGTGCCAGCAGCTTAACAGGGAACACTGAAGCTTTCTTT.